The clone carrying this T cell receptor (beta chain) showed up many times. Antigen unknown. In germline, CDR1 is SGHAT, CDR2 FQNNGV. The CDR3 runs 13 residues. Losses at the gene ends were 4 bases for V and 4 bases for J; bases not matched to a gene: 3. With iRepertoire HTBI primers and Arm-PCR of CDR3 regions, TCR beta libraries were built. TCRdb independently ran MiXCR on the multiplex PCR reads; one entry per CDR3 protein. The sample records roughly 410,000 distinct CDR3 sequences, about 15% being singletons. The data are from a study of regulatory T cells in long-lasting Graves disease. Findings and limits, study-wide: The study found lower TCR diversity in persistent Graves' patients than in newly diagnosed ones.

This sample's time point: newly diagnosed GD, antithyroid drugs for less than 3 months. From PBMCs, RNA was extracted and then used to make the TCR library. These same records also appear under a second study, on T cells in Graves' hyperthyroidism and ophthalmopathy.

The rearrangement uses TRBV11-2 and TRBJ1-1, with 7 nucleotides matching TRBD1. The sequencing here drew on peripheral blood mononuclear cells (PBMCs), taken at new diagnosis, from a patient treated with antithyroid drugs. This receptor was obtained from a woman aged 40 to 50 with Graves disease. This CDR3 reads CASSWDSFTEAFF. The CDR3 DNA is TGTGCCAGCAGCTGGGACAGCTTCACTGAAGCTTTCTTT.